This T cell receptor beta chain came from a study of technical replicates of blood from a handful of donors (dated by TCRdb to 2016 to 2017). Taken from the germline V gene (reference sequence), the CDR1 and CDR2 loops are SGHNT and YYREEE. Trimming takes 0 bases from V and 9 bases from J, and the germline ends sit 12 bases apart. Including the terminal cysteine and phenylalanine, the CDR3 comprises 14 residues. The entry retains the CDR3 DNA only, 42 bases that are in frame from base 1. Turning to this clone: Its antigen target is currently unknown. There are no base qualities to consult, and no much larger clone falls within one base.

Library creation used the immunoSEQ multiplex PCR assay. The table comes from immuneACCESS by way of TCRdb, which keeps in-frame sequences with V and J called. Part of the clones is missing from these tables; in studies checked, under half for an unresolved V gene and the rest for unknown reasons. The sample table lists more than 65,000 clones, approximately 97% of them with a count of one. The ten largest account for approximately 0.2% of the sample. The sequence was obtained from a human donor in good health. The chain is encoded by TRBV5-4 joined to TRBJ1-4, with TRBD1 as a weak D call on 5 bases. The sequenced sample consisted of T cells isolated from PBMCs. The CDR3 is CASSLADSSQKLFF. The sequenced DNA: TGTGCCAGCAGCTTGGCCGACAGTTCCCAAAAACTGTTTTTT. This CDR3, with the reference TRBV5-4 and TRBJ1-4 proteins standing in past its ends, gives the full variable domain ETGVTQSPTHLIKTRGQQVTLRCSSQSGHNTVSWYQQALGQGPQFIFQYYREEENGRGNFPPRFSGLQFPNYSSELNVNALELDDSALYLCASSLADSSQKLFFGSGTQLSVL.